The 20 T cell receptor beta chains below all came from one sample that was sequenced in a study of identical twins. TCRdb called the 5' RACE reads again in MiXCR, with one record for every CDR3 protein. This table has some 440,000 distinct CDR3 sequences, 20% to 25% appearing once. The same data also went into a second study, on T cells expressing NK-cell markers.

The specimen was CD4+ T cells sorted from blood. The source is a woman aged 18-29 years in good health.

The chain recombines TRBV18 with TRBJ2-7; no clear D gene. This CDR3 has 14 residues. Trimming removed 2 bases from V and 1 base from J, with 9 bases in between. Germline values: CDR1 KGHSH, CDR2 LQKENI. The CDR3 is CASSPSGPSYEQYF. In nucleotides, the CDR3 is TGTGCCAGCTCACCATCCGGACCTTCCTACGAGCAGTACTTC.

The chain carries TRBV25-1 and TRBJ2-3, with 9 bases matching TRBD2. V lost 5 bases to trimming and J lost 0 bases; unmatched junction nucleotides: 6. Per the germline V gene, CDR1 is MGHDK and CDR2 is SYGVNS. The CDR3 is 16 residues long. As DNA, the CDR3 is TGTGCCAGCAGTCCCTCTAGCGGGGTTAGCACAGATACGCAGTATTTT. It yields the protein CASSPSSGVSTDTQYF.

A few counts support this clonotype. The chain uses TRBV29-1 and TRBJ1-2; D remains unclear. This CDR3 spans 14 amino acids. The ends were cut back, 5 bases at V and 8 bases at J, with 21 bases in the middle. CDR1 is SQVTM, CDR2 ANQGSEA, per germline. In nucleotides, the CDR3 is TGCAGCGTTCCAATCTCCGGGTCTTCCCTCGGCTACACCTTC. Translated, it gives CSVPISGSSLGYTF.

CDR3 region: CASSILAGGSYEQYF. CDR3 DNA sequence: TGTGCCAGCAGCATTCTAGCGGGAGGGTCCTACGAGCAGTACTTC. This chain connects TRBV9 to TRBJ2-7; TRBD2 matches 12 bases. The CDR3 contains 15 residues. Trimming took 4 bases from V and 1 from J; bases not matched to a gene: 3. CDR1 is SGDLS and CDR2 is YYNGEE in the germline V gene.

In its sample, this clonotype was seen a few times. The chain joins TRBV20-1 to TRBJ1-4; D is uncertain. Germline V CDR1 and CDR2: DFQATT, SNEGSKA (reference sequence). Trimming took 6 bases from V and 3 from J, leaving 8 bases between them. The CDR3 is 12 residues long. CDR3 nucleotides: TGCAGTGCCCGGGGAGCTAATGAAAAACTGTTTTTT. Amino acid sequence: CSARGANEKLFF.

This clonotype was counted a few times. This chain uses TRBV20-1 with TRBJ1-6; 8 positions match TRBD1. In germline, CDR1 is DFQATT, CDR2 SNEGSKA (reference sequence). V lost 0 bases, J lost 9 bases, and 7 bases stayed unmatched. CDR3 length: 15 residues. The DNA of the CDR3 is TGCAGTGCTAGAGATGATAACAGGGGGAGTTCACCCCTCCACTTT. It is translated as CSARDDNRGSSPLHF.

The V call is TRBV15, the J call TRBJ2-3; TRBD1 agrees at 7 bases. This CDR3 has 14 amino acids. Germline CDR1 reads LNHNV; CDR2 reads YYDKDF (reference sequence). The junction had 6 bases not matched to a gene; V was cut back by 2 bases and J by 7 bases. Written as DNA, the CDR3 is TGTGCCACCAGCAGATCATGGGGACAGTATACGCAGTATTTT. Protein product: CATSRSWGQYTQYF.

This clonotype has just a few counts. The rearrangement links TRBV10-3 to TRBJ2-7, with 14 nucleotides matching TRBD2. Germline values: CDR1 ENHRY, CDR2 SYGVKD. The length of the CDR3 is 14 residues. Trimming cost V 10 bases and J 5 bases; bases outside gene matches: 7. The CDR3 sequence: CATGLAGGAHEQYF. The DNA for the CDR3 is TGTGCCACCGGACTAGCGGGAGGTGCCCACGAGCAGTACTTC.

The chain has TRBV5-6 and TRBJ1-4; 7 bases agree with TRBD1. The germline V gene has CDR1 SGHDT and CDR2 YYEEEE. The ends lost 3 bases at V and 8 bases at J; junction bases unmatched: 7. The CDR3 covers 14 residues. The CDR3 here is CASSSRQGWEKLFF. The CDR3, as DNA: TGTGCCAGCAGCTCACGACAGGGCTGGGAAAAACTGTTTTTT.

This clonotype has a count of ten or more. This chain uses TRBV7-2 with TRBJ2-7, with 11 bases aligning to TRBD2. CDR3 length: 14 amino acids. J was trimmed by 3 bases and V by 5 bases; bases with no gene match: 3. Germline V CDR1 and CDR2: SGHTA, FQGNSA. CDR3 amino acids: CASSRGLAVYEQYF. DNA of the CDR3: TGTGCCAGCAGCCGGGGACTAGCGGTCTACGAGCAGTACTTC. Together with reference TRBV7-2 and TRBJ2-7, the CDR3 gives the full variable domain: GAGVSQSPSNKVTEKGKDVELRCDPISGHTALYWYRQSLGQGLEFLIYFQGNSAPDKSGLPSDRFSAERTGGSVSTLTIQRTQQEDSAVYLCASSRGLAVYEQYFGPGTRLTVT.

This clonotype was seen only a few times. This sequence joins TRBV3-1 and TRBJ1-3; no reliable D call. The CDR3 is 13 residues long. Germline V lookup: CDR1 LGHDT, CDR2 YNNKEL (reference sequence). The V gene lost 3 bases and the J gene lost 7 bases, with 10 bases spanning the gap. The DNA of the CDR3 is TGTGCCAGCAGCCAGCGCAGTCTTAACACCATATATTTT. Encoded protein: CASSQRSLNTIYF. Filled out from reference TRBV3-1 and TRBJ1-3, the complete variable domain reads DTAVSQTPKYLVTQMGNDKSIKCEQNLGHDTMYWYKQDSKKFLKIMFSYNNKELIINETVPNRFSPKSPDKAHLNLHINSLELGDSAVYFCASSQRSLNTIYFGEGSWLTVV.

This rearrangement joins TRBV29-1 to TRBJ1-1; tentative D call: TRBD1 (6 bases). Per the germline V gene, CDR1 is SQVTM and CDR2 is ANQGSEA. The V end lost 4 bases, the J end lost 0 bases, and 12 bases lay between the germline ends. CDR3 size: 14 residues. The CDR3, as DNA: TGCAGCGTTGGTGGGGGCTTGGTGAACACTGAAGCTTTCTTT. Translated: CSVGGGLVNTEAFF.

As DNA, the CDR3 is TGCAGTGCTTTGACTAGCGGGAGCTTTCGGAGTGAGCAGTTCTTC. As protein: CSALTSGSFRSEQFF. J is TRBJ2-1 and V is TRBV20-1; 12 bases agree with TRBD2. The CDR3 covers 15 residues. In germline, CDR1 is DFQATT, CDR2 SNEGSKA (reference sequence). Germline trimming cut 5 bases from V and 9 bases from J; bases unmatched to any gene: 11.

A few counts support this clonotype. CDR3 nucleotides: TGCGCCAGCAGCTTGGGAGCCGGGACAGGGGACACTGAAGCTTTCTTT. Its protein product is CASSLGAGTGDTEAFF. The chain couples TRBV5-1 to TRBJ1-1; 10 bases agree with TRBD1. Germline trimming cut 0 bases from V and 3 bases from J; bases unmatched to any gene: 5. The CDR3 extends over 16 amino acids. Germline V gives CDR1 SGHRS, CDR2 YFSETQ.

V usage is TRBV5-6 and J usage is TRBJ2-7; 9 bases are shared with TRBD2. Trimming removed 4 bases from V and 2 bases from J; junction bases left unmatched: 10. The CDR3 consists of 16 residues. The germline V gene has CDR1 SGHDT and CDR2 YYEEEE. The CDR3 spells CASSPTWAGGTYEQYF. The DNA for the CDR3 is TGTGCCAGCAGCCCTACCTGGGCGGGGGGGACCTACGAGCAGTACTTC.

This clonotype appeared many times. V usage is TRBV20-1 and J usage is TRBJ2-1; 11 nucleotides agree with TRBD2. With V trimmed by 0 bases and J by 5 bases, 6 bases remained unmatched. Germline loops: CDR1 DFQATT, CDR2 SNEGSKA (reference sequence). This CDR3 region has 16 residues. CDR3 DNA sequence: TGCAGTGCTAGAGAGATAGCGGGGGGGCGCGACAATGAGCAGTTCTTC. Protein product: CSAREIAGGRDNEQFF.

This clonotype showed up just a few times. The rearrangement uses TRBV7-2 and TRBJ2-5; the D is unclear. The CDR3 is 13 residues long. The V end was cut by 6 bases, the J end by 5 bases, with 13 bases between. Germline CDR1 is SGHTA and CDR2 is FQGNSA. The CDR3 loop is CASRLGSVETQYF. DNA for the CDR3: TGTGCCAGCAGGCTGGGCTCGGTGGAGACCCAGTACTTC.

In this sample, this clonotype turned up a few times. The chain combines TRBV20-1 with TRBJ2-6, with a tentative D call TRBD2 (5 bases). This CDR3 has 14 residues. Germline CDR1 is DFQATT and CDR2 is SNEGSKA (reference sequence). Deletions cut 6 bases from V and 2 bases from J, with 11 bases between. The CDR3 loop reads CSAVLGTGANVLTF. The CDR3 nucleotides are TGCAGTGCGGTCCTCGGGACTGGGGCCAACGTCCTGACTTTC.

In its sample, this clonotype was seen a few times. The CDR3 sequence is CSVVERAAEAFF. The CDR3 bases are TGCAGCGTTGTGGAAAGGGCTGCTGAAGCTTTCTTT. The chain carries TRBV29-1 and TRBJ1-1; the D is unclear. Germline V gene sequence: CDR1 SQVTM, CDR2 ANQGSEA. Trimming stripped 4 bases from V and 6 bases from J, with 12 bases between. CDR3 size: 12 residues.

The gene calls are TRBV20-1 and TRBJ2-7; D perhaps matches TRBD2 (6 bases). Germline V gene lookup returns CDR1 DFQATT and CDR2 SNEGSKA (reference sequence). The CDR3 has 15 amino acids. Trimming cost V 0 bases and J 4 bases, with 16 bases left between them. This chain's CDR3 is CSAREPRRDLYEQYF. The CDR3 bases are TGCAGTGCTAGAGAGCCACGGAGGGATTTATACGAGCAGTACTTC.